This paragraph covers one T cell receptor (beta chain) sequence. What it binds is unknown. This sample is drawn from a study of TIL therapy for anti-PD-1-resistant metastatic lung cancer. Background on the study: Median patient age was 54, ranging about 38-80 years. By whole-exome sequencing, median non-synonymous tumor mutation burden was around 1.5 mutations per megabase.

Noted time point: pre-treatment sample, taken before nivolumab and TIL therapy. Tumor tissue came from excised metastases, mostly pleural nodules or supraclavicular lymph nodes. Progressing patients received lymphodepletion, expanded TIL infusion and IL-2. Points from the study as a whole: Compared with baseline intratumoral T cells, expanded TIL cultures were more clonal and less diverse (around 5.7% vs 31%).

This was the immunoSEQ v3 assay. The data were produced by immunoSEQ multiplex PCR, yet TCRdb's version contains in-frame clones alone and is incomplete. The data hold 20,000 to 30,000 clones, with about two thirds observed a single time. Trimming removed 7 bases at V and 1 base at J, with 20 bases between. The CDR3 contains 16 residues. Germline lookup yields CDR1 SGHRS and CDR2 YFSETQ. V is TRBV5-1 and J is TRBJ1-1; D is unclear. The receptor comes from a person between 25 and 80 years old with non-small cell lung cancer. Material: tumor tissue, obtained at baseline. Written as DNA, the CDR3 is TGCGCCAGCTCTCCCACTCAGAGGGCCGAGAACACTGAAGCTTTCTTT. As protein: CASSPTQRAENTEAFF.